Presented here are 15 T cell receptor beta chains from one specimen sequenced in a study of shared clonotypes between healthy human individuals. Measured with immunoSEQ multiplex PCR; TCRdb has only the in-frame clones, and not every one. The repertoire consists of 1.6 million or so clones, with 98% occurring once and the leading ten covering about 0.35%. Sequenced sample: naive CD4+ T cells sorted from blood. The subset here: CD45RA+ positively selected. The receptor source for this set is a man in his thirties or forties in good health.

The rearrangement links TRBV9 to TRBJ2-5; D gene uncertain. Germline values: CDR1 SGDLS, CDR2 YYNGEE. Trimming shortened V by 0 bases and J by 1 base, and 7 bases separated the two germline ends. This CDR3 has 14 amino acids. The CDR3 protein is CASSVAPVQETQYF. The DNA for the CDR3 is TGTGCCAGCAGCGTAGCACCCGTCCAAGAGACCCAGTACTTC.

The genes are TRBV7-2 and TRBJ1-2; D is ambiguous. Deletions cut 4 bases from V and 8 bases from J, with 8 bases between. Germline CDR1 and CDR2: SGHTA and FQGNSA. There are 11 residues in the CDR3. CDR3 in amino acids: CASSYVVGYTF. In DNA form, the CDR3 reads TGTGCCAGCAGCTACGTCGTCGGCTACACCTTC.

This chain uses TRBV9 with TRBJ2-1; 9 nucleotides line up with TRBD2. The V gene's germline CDR1 is SGDLS and CDR2 YYNGEE. V dropped 4 bases and J dropped 8; count of bases not matched to a gene: 13. The length of the CDR3 is 16 residues. The CDR3 bases are TGTGCCAGCAGCCCGAGGGGACTAGCCGATGATGATGAGCAGTTCTTC. Its protein product is CASSPRGLADDDEQFF.

The gene calls are TRBV15 and TRBJ1-2; D unresolved. The ends were cut back, 0 bases at V and 6 bases at J, with 17 bases in the middle. Germline-derived CDR1 and CDR2 are LNHNV and YYDKDF (reference sequence). This CDR3 contains 16 residues. CDR3 DNA sequence: TGTGCCACCAGCAGAGACTATTCCGGGGTCCGGGATGGCTACACCTTC. As protein: CATSRDYSGVRDGYTF. Combining the CDR3 with reference TRBV15 and TRBJ1-2 gives the whole variable domain DAMVIQNPRYQVTQFGKPVTLSCSQTLNHNVMYWYQQKSSQAPKLLFHYYDKDFNNEADTPDNFQSRRPNTSFCFLDIRSPGLGDTAMYLCATSRDYSGVRDGYTFGSGTRLTVV.

The chain is built from TRBV19 and TRBJ1-2; 7 positions match TRBD1. The V segment lost 5 bases and the J segment 4 bases; nucleotides outside the gene matches: 10. The CDR3 sequence is 15 residues long. Germline values: CDR1 LNHDA, CDR2 SQIVND (reference sequence). DNA of the CDR3: TGTGCCAGTAGTCGGGGCAGGGGGTTTAGCTATGGCTACACCTTC. It is translated as CASSRGRGFSYGYTF.

This sequence joins TRBV30 and TRBJ2-5, with a possible D match to TRBD1 (6 bases). CDR3 length equals 13 residues. In germline, CDR1 is GTSNPN, CDR2 SVGIG (reference sequence). Deletions cut 0 bases from V and 7 bases from J, with 12 bases between. For the CDR3, the DNA is TGTGCCTGGAGTGTACTGGACAGAGCGACCCAGTACTTC. Its protein product is CAWSVLDRATQYF.

This clone came up once. The chain is built from TRBV5-1 and TRBJ1-1; 8 bases match TRBD1. From germline, CDR1 is SGHRS and CDR2 YFSETQ. V was pared by 4 bases and J by 4 bases, with 6 bases of the junction left unmatched. The CDR3 consists of 14 residues. CDR3 amino acids: CASSGPGGITEAFF. CDR3 coding DNA: TGCGCCAGCAGCGGTCCAGGGGGCATCACTGAAGCTTTCTTT.

The genes are TRBV9 and TRBJ2-1; 9 nucleotides match TRBD2. The junction had 9 bases not matched to a gene; V was cut back by 2 bases and J by 6 bases. CDR1 and CDR2 (germline): SGDLS, YYNGEE. This CDR3 is 16 amino acids long. The chain's CDR3 is CASSVSASGATNEQFF. CDR3 nucleotides: TGTGCCAGCAGCGTTTCGGCTAGCGGGGCTACCAATGAGCAGTTCTTC. The full variable domain, with the rest looked up from reference TRBV9 and TRBJ2-1, is DSGVTQTPKHLITATGQRVTLRCSPRSGDLSVYWYQQSLDQGLQFLIQYYNGEERAKGNILERFSAQQFPDLHSELNLSSLELGDSALYFCASSVSASGATNEQFFGPGTRLTVL.

On this clone: At the DNA level, this CDR3 is encoded by other sequences in the same sample as well. The V and J genes are TRBV15 and TRBJ1-3; TRBD1 matches 9 bases. J gave up 0 bases and V 3 bases, and 0 bases lay outside the gene matches. The CDR3 sequence is 15 residues long. Germline V gene lookup returns CDR1 LNHNV and CDR2 YYDKDF (reference sequence). CDR3 loop: CATSRDRGSGNTIYF. DNA for the CDR3: TGTGCCACCAGCAGGGACAGGGGCTCTGGAAACACCATATATTTT. Filled out from reference TRBV15 and TRBJ1-3, the complete variable domain reads DAMVIQNPRYQVTQFGKPVTLSCSQTLNHNVMYWYQQKSSQAPKLLFHYYDKDFNNEADTPDNFQSRRPNTSFCFLDIRSPGLGDTAMYLCATSRDRGSGNTIYFGEGSWLTVV.

The chain joins TRBV29-1 to TRBJ2-3, with a possible D match to TRBD2 (7 bases). The CDR3 has 14 amino acids. Trimming removed 6 bases at V and 2 bases at J, with 15 bases between. CDR1 is SQVTM, CDR2 ANQGSEA, per germline. CDR3 DNA: TGCAGCGTATCGGGGGGACACCTCACAGATACGCAGTATTTT. Residues: CSVSGGHLTDTQYF.

This sequence joins TRBV7-2 and TRBJ2-5, with D perhaps matching TRBD2 (5 bases). The CDR3 consists of 15 residues. CDR1 SGHTA and CDR2 FQGNSA come from the germline V gene. V dropped 0 bases and J dropped 1 base, with 9 bases sitting between them. This CDR3 reads CASSLASGTQETQYF. DNA of the CDR3: TGTGCCAGCAGCTTAGCTTCGGGAACCCAAGAGACCCAGTACTTC.

This clone has a single count. The chain combines TRBV5-6 with TRBJ1-4; D is ambiguous. Germline loops: CDR1 SGHDT, CDR2 YYEEEE. With 2 bases removed from V and 0 bases from J, the gap between germline ends came to 8 bases. This CDR3 has 15 amino acids. This CDR3 reads CASSFRGATNEKLFF. Here the CDR3 DNA reads TGTGCCAGCAGCTTCCGGGGTGCAACTAATGAAAAACTGTTTTTT.

The chain has TRBV5-1 and TRBJ2-2; D perhaps matches TRBD2 (6 bases). From germline, CDR1 is SGHRS and CDR2 YFSETQ. The V and J ends lost 5 bases and 0 bases respectively, with 11 bases between them. This CDR3 comprises 15 residues. The CDR3 protein is CASRPSGSNTGELFF. DNA for the CDR3: TGCGCCAGCAGACCCAGCGGGTCGAACACCGGGGAGCTGTTTTTT.

The chain carries TRBV6-5 and TRBJ2-1; a possible D gene is TRBD1 (6 bases). Germline V gene lookup returns CDR1 MNHEY and CDR2 SVGAGI. This CDR3 comprises 15 residues. V lost 5 bases to trimming and J lost 3 bases, with 14 bases between them. DNA for the CDR3: TGTGCCAGCAGTCGATTCCAGGGGTTCTACAATGAGCAGTTCTTC. Its protein product is CASSRFQGFYNEQFF.

The rearrangement joins TRBV5-1 to TRBJ1-1; TRBD1 matches at 9 bases. This CDR3 spans 17 amino acids. Germline lookup yields CDR1 SGHRS and CDR2 YFSETQ. The V gene end was trimmed by 4 bases and the J gene end by 5 bases; junction bases not matched to a gene: 15. The CDR3 sequence: CASSMNPGTGPGTEAFF. The CDR3 region has the DNA TGCGCCAGCAGCATGAATCCCGGGACAGGGCCGGGGACTGAAGCTTTCTTT.